This T cell receptor beta chain stems from a study of technical replicates of blood from a handful of donors. V was cut by 0 bases and J by 2 bases, with 8 bases left in between. Germline-derived CDR1 and CDR2 are GTSNPN and SVGIG (reference sequence). The CDR3 extends over 14 amino acids. Repertoires were generated with immunoSEQ multiplex PCR, while TCRdb's copy carries only in-frame clones and drops some. The sample has tens of thousands of clones, around 94% seen once; the top ten hold 0.25%. Source material: T cells isolated from PBMCs. The clonotype originates from a human donor in good health. J is TRBJ1-3 and V is TRBV30; D is undetermined. The CDR3 sequence is CAWSVGGPGNTIYF. The CDR3 DNA reads TGTGCCTGGAGTGTTGGAGGGCCTGGAAACACCATATATTTT. Using reference TRBV30 and TRBJ1-3 for the parts outside the CDR3, the full variable domain is SQTIHQWPATLVQPVGSPLSLECTVEGTSNPNLYWYRQAAGRGLQLLFYSVGIGQISSEVPQNLSASRPQDRQFILSSKKLLLSDSGFYLCAWSVGGPGNTIYFGEGSWLTVV.